This entry features one T cell receptor (beta chain) sequence. Its specificity is not known. Healthy donors of bone marrow made up the group. At sampling all donors were nominally healthy, likely with unrecorded immune exposures. V gave up 6 bases and J gave up 0 bases, with 14 bases separating them. CDR1 is MNHNS, CDR2 SASEGT, per germline. The CDR3 runs 15 residues. The data were taken from a study of cytomegalovirus exposure and HLA in healthy donors. Study findings and constraints: In vitro experiments confirmed that a few CMV-associated chains were specific for CMV antigens. While the bulk of TCR sequences proved rare, some public TCRs turned up in many donors.

Use of 60 Vbeta and 13 Jbeta primers characterized the PCR. Assay used: immunoSEQ multiplex PCR; TCRdb lists only in-frame clones, some missing. Of about 160,000 clones detected, almost 80% appear once; the ten largest clones hold around 1.3%. The chain recombines TRBV6-1 with TRBJ1-1, with a possible D match to TRBD1 (5 bases). This clonotype was sampled from a woman aged 50 to 60 in good health and CMV-seronegative. The sample comprised PBMCs. CDR3 region: CASRNDRVMNTEAFF. The CDR3 DNA is TGTGCCAGCAGAAACGACAGAGTCATGAACACTGAAGCTTTCTTT.